This T cell receptor (beta chain) comes out of a study of early T cells in non-severe SARS-CoV-2 infection. Germline-derived CDR1 and CDR2 are SGHTA and FQGNSA. This CDR3 has 13 residues. Trimming cost V 5 bases and J 6 bases, with 11 bases left between them. Points from the study as a whole: VDJdb-based matching was biased toward anti-spike CD8 responses and missed private and CD4 specificities.

Attachment of unique molecular identifiers to individual cDNA molecules was performed. TCRdb passed the 5' RACE reads through MiXCR, listing each CDR3 protein once. The table has about 30,000 distinct CDR3 sequences, 5.5% to 7% seen once; the top ten hold 13%. As regards this clonotype: Its antigen is still unknown.

Input material: whole blood. V gene TRBV7-2 combines with J gene TRBJ1-5; D gene unclear. The origin of this receptor is an adult who was a healthcare worker with PCR-confirmed SARS-CoV-2 infection or an uninfected control (not recorded which). The CDR3 region has the DNA TGTGCCAGCAGCACCCAACTCCTTCAGCCCCAGCATTTT. It specifies CASSTQLLQPQHF.